One and the same sample provided the 29 T cell receptor beta chains below, sequenced in a study of cytotoxic CD8 clonotypes in ibrutinib-treated CLL. Some clones are missing from TCRdb's copy, which holds only in-frame ones; the method was immunoSEQ multiplex PCR. The sample records hundreds of thousands of clones, roughly 74% being singletons. Specimen: PBMCs, collected after 24 months of ibrutinib treatment. The receptors shown here come from a human donor with chronic lymphocytic leukemia.

V is TRBV15 and J is TRBJ1-4; D ambiguous. V shed 0 bases and J shed 7 bases, with 9 bases lying between them. Germline V CDR1 and CDR2: LNHNV, YYDKDF (reference sequence). The CDR3 runs to 14 residues. The CDR3 loop is CATSRDQVGEKLFF. CDR3 in DNA: TGTGCCACCAGCAGAGATCAAGTAGGTGAAAAACTGTTTTTT.

This chain connects TRBV7-2 to TRBJ2-3; D is unclear. Per germline, CDR1 SGHTA and CDR2 FQGNSA. The CDR3 is made up of 14 amino acids. Between the trimmed V and J ends, which lost 5 bases and 4 bases, there was a span of 13 bases. The CDR3 sequence is CASSLGWAPDTQYF. DNA for the CDR3: TGTGCCAGCAGCCTCGGTTGGGCCCCAGATACGCAGTATTTT.

Here the CDR3 DNA reads TGCGCCAGCAGCCGGATCCCTAGCGGGAGGACCACCGGGGAGCTGTTTTTT. Its protein product is CASSRIPSGRTTGELFF. This chain links TRBV5-1 with TRBJ2-2; 11 bases fit TRBD2. Germline lookup yields CDR1 SGHRS and CDR2 YFSETQ. The J segment lost 4 bases and the V segment lost 4 bases, leaving 9 bases of the junction unmatched. CDR3 length: 17 amino acids. The entire variable domain, with the rest obtained from reference TRBV5-1 and TRBJ2-2, is as follows: KAGVTQTPRYLIKTRGQQVTLSCSPISGHRSVSWYQQTPGQGLQFLFEYFSETQRNKGNFPGRFSGRQFSNSRSEMNVSTLELGDSALYLCASSRIPSGRTTGELFFGEGSRLTVL.

V gene TRBV2 combines with J gene TRBJ1-5; D unresolved. CDR1 is SNHLY, CDR2 FYNNEI, per germline. The CDR3 is made up of 14 amino acids. Trimming removed 6 bases from V and 0 bases from J, with 9 bases in between. The CDR3, as DNA: TGTGCCAGCAGAAGACCCGGTAGCAATCAGCCCCAGCATTTT. This translates into CASRRPGSNQPQHF.

The genes are TRBV28 and TRBJ2-7; TRBD1 matches 9 bases. Germline-derived CDR1 and CDR2 are MDHEN and SYDVKM. The CDR3 consists of 14 residues. The J segment lost 1 base and the V segment lost 6 bases, leaving 4 bases of the junction unmatched. CDR3: CASRTGGPSYEQYF. CDR3 in DNA: TGTGCCAGCAGGACAGGGGGTCCGTCCTACGAGCAGTACTTC.

This chain joins TRBV30 and TRBJ2-5, with TRBD1 matching 7 bases. Germline lookup yields CDR1 GTSNPN and CDR2 SVGIG (reference sequence). V shed 8 bases and J 5 bases; nucleotides not matched to a gene: 8. This CDR3 has 12 amino acids. CDR3 coding DNA: TGTGCCGGCCAAAACAGGGGTGAGACCCAGTACTTC. Translation: CAGQNRGETQYF.

The chain combines TRBV19 with TRBJ2-1, with TRBD2 matching 8 bases. This CDR3 region has 15 residues. After removal of 1 base from V and 6 bases from J, the junction contained 5 bases not matched to a gene. CDR1 and CDR2 (germline): LNHDA, SQIVND (reference sequence). The CDR3 nucleotides read TGTGCCAGTAGTATAGTCGGTAGCGGGGCCAATGAGCAGTTCTTC. This gives the protein CASSIVGSGANEQFF.

The chain's CDR3 is CASSQGWNTNNEQFF. As DNA, the CDR3 is TGCGCCAGCAGCCAAGGTTGGAACACAAACAATGAGCAGTTCTTC. The V call is TRBV4-3, the J call TRBJ2-1; no clear D. Germline V gives CDR1 LGHNA, CDR2 YSLEER. The CDR3 has 15 residues. V dropped 1 base and J dropped 5 bases, with 12 bases sitting between them.

The V gene is TRBV11-2, the J gene TRBJ2-2; the match to TRBD2 covers 7 bases. Germline CDR1 is SGHAT and CDR2 is FQNNGV. The CDR3 spans 15 residues. J was trimmed by 5 bases and V by 6 bases; bases with no gene match: 9. The CDR3 coding sequence is TGTGCCAGCAGTTTTACGACAGCGGGAACCGGGGAGCTGTTTTTT. This translates into CASSFTTAGTGELFF.

V and J are TRBV5-1 and TRBJ2-6; 8 nucleotides align to TRBD1. Trimming took 4 bases from V and 0 from J; bases not matched to a gene: 9. The CDR3 extends over 18 amino acids. Germline V gene data show CDR1 as SGHRS and CDR2 as YFSETQ. The CDR3 region has the DNA TGCGCCAGCAGCCTACGGGGACAGGCCCCCTCTGGGGCCAACGTCCTGACTTTC. Protein: CASSLRGQAPSGANVLTF.

The J gene is TRBJ1-5, the V gene TRBV27; D is undetermined. With 2 bases removed from V and 5 bases from J, the gap between germline ends came to 10 bases. Germline V gives CDR1 MNHEY, CDR2 SMNVEV (reference sequence). The length of the CDR3 is 14 residues. CDR3 nucleotide sequence: TGTGCCAGCAGTTTACGACGGAAAGATCAGCCCCAGCATTTT. Translation: CASSLRRKDQPQHF.

The V call is TRBV14, the J call TRBJ2-7; TRBD2 agrees at 10 bases. Germline V gene lookup returns CDR1 SGHDN and CDR2 FVKESK. This CDR3 contains 15 residues. The junction had 4 bases not matched to a gene; V was cut back by 4 bases and J by 1 base. CDR3 DNA sequence: TGTGCCAGCAGCCCGGAACTAGCGGGGTCCTACGAGCAGTACTTC. This encodes CASSPELAGSYEQYF.

CDR3 in amino acids: CASSIVGHRGGIQYF. CDR3 DNA sequence: TGTGCCAGTAGTATAGTGGGCCACAGGGGCGGCATTCAGTACTTC. J is TRBJ2-4 and V is TRBV19; 7 bases map to TRBD1. J lost 9 bases, V lost 1 base, and 9 bases had no gene match. Per germline, CDR1 LNHDA and CDR2 SQIVND (reference sequence). This CDR3 region has 15 residues.

The rearrangement joins TRBV30 to TRBJ1-4, with no clear D. Germline values: CDR1 GTSNPN, CDR2 SVGIG (reference sequence). The CDR3 consists of 16 residues. V was shortened by 0 bases and J by 0 bases, with 11 bases between the two germline ends. The CDR3 nucleotides are TGTGCCTGGAGTGTATCGCGGACCGCAACTAATGAAAAACTGTTTTTT. Amino acids: CAWSVSRTATNEKLFF.

The V gene is TRBV9, the J gene TRBJ2-1; 7 positions match TRBD1. Germline V gene data show CDR1 as SGDLS and CDR2 as YYNGEE. V was pared by 5 bases and J by 5 bases, with 10 bases of the junction left unmatched. This CDR3 has 15 residues. As DNA, the CDR3 is TGTGCCAGCAGACCCGGGCAGGGGGTCAACAATGAGCAGTTCTTC. Translating it yields CASRPGQGVNNEQFF.

Turning to this clone: This sample includes further DNA sequences coding for the same CDR3. The chain carries TRBV18 and TRBJ2-7; no definite D call. CDR3 length: 12 residues. Per the germline V gene, CDR1 is KGHSH and CDR2 is LQKENI. The V end was cut by 3 bases, the J end by 0 bases, with 3 bases between. CDR3 coding DNA: TGTGCCAGCTCACCTAACTCCTACGAGCAGTACTTC. Translated: CASSPNSYEQYF.

The chain has TRBV19 and TRBJ1-4; D gene unclear. The CDR3 is 12 amino acids. Germline lookup yields CDR1 LNHDA and CDR2 SQIVND (reference sequence). V was pared by 5 bases and J by 8 bases, with 9 bases between. DNA for the CDR3: TGTGCCAGTAGTTCAACCCGCGAAAAACTGTTTTTT. Translating gives CASSSTREKLFF.

This clone appeared once. The V gene is TRBV29-1, the J gene TRBJ2-1; 10 nucleotides align to TRBD2. This CDR3 comprises 13 residues. V lost 7 bases, J lost 4 bases, and 4 bases stayed unmatched. Germline lookup yields CDR1 SQVTM and CDR2 ANQGSEA. CDR3 protein: CSGTSGNYNEQFF. DNA of the CDR3: TGCAGCGGGACTAGCGGAAATTACAATGAGCAGTTCTTC.

The chain links TRBV28 to TRBJ1-5; possible D gene TRBD1, 6 bases. V was pared by 4 bases and J by 7 bases, with 11 bases between. The germline V gene has CDR1 MDHEN and CDR2 SYDVKM. The CDR3 extends over 13 amino acids. The CDR3: CASSYREGQPQHF. CDR3 bases: TGTGCCAGCAGTTACAGGGAAGGACAGCCCCAGCATTTT.

This clone was detected a few times. CDR3: CASSYSTDTQYF. CDR3 coding DNA: TGTGCCAGCAGTTACAGCACAGATACGCAGTATTTT. This rearrangement joins TRBV27 to TRBJ2-3; D is unclear. The CDR3 totals 12 residues. CDR1 and CDR2 (germline): MNHEY, SMNVEV (reference sequence). The V end was cut by 4 bases, the J end by 0 bases, with 2 bases between.

This clone was seen a single time. CDR3 loop: CASSETGSTDTQYF. CDR3 in DNA: TGTGCCAGCAGTGAGACAGGGTCAACAGATACGCAGTATTTT. The chain links TRBV6-1 to TRBJ2-3; 7 nucleotides line up with TRBD1. Germline trimming cut 3 bases from V and 3 bases from J; bases unmatched to any gene: 3. There are 14 residues in the CDR3. Germline values: CDR1 MNHNS, CDR2 SASEGT.

The chain combines TRBV2 with TRBJ2-7; TRBD1 is a possible D gene (5 bases). CDR3 length: 16 amino acids. CDR1 SNHLY and CDR2 FYNNEI come from the germline V gene. With 2 bases removed from V and 7 bases from J, the gap between germline ends came to 21 bases. CDR3: CASSEFGPGPLGEQYF. The CDR3 coding sequence is TGTGCCAGCAGTGAATTTGGTCCAGGGCCCTTGGGGGAGCAGTACTTC.

This rearrangement joins TRBV9 to TRBJ1-6; D remains unclear. The CDR3 length is 16 residues. The V gene lost 0 bases and the J gene lost 3 bases, with 10 bases spanning the gap. Germline-derived CDR1 and CDR2 are SGDLS and YYNGEE. CDR3: CASSVEGALYNSPLHF. CDR3 coding DNA: TGTGCCAGCAGCGTAGAAGGAGCGCTCTATAATTCACCCCTCCACTTT.

This clone was found once. J is TRBJ2-6 and V is TRBV9; TRBD1 aligns across 8 bases. In germline, CDR1 is SGDLS, CDR2 YYNGEE. CDR3 size: 19 residues. J lost 0 bases, V lost 4 bases, and 12 bases had no gene match. CDR3 sequence: CASSPRQGAIGSGANVLTF. CDR3 coding DNA: TGTGCCAGCAGCCCGCGCCAGGGGGCTATCGGCTCTGGGGCCAACGTCCTGACTTTC.

V is TRBV6-5 and J is TRBJ2-5, with 8 bases matching TRBD2. The CDR3 is 15 amino acids. V gave up 6 bases and J gave up 5 bases; unmatched junction bases: 11. Germline values: CDR1 MNHEY, CDR2 SVGAGI. CDR3 coding DNA: TGTGCCAGCAGCCGCGCTGCGGGAGGCTGGGAGACCCAGTACTTC. Protein product: CASSRAAGGWETQYF.

The rearrangement links TRBV7-2 to TRBJ2-2; no clear D. V lost 3 bases to trimming and J lost 0 bases, with 11 bases between them. This CDR3 has 16 amino acids. Germline loops: CDR1 SGHTA, CDR2 FQGNSA. The CDR3 nucleotides read TGTGCCAGCAGCTTGTTTGGGTCGGCGAACACCGGGGAGCTGTTTTTT. Its translation: CASSLFGSANTGELFF.

The chain links TRBV28 to TRBJ2-1, with TRBD1 matching 11 bases. With V trimmed by 1 base and J by 7 bases, 6 bases remained unmatched. CDR1 is MDHEN, CDR2 SYDVKM, per germline. The length of the CDR3 is 16 residues. The CDR3 coding sequence is TGTGCCAGCAGTTTATCCTCCGGACAGGGGGCGAATGAGCAGTTCTTC. It is translated as CASSLSSGQGANEQFF.

This clone was seen only once. J is TRBJ1-1 and V is TRBV11-3; TRBD1 matches 10 bases. The CDR3 is 14 residues long. Germline V gene lookup returns CDR1 SGHNT and CDR2 YENEEA. Losses at the gene ends were 2 bases for V and 9 bases for J; bases not matched to a gene: 6. DNA for the CDR3: TGTGCCAGCAGCTTAAACGGACAGGGGGAAAAAGCTTTCTTT. It codes for CASSLNGQGEKAFF.

This rearrangement joins TRBV9 to TRBJ2-5, with D perhaps given as TRBD1 or TRBD2 (6 bases each). Germline V gives CDR1 SGDLS, CDR2 YYNGEE. CDR3 length equals 16 residues. The ends were cut back, 0 bases at V and 4 bases at J, with 16 bases in the middle. CDR3 sequence: CASSVGSGAEGETQYF. The CDR3 DNA sequence: TGTGCCAGCAGCGTAGGTTCAGGGGCGGAGGGAGAGACCCAGTACTTC.